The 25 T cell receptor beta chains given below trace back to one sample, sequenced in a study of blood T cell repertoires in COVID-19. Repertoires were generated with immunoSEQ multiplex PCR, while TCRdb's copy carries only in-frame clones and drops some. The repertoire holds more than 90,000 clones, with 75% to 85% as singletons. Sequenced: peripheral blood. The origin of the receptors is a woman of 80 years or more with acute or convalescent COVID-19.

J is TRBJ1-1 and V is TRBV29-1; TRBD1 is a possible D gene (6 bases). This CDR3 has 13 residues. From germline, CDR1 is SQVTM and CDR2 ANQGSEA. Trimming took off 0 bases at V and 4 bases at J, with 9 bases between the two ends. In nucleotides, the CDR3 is TGCAGCGTTGAAGAGGGGGCCGGCACTGAAGCTTTCTTT. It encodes CSVEEGAGTEAFF.

The CDR3 DNA reads as TGTGCCAGCAGTTACTCAGGGGGCGCATTATATCACACTGAAGCTTTCTTT. This encodes CASSYSGGALYHTEAFF. V is TRBV6-2 or TRBV6-3 and J is TRBJ1-1, with TRBD1 identical over 7 bases. CDR1 is MNHEY and CDR2 is SVGEGT in the germline V gene. V was clipped by 0 bases and J by 3 bases; unmatched bases: 10. The CDR3 contains 17 residues.

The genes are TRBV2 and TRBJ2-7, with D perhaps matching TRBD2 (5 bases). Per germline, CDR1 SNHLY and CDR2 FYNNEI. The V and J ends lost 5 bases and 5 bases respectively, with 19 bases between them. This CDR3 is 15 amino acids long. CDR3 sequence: CASSSPSSWSHEQYF. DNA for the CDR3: TGTGCCAGCAGTTCCCCGTCTAGCTGGAGTCACGAGCAGTACTTC.

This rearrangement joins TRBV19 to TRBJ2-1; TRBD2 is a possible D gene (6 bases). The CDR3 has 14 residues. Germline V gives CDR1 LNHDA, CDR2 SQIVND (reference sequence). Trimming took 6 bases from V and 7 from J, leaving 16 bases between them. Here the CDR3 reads CASSGGSYMNEQFF. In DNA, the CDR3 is TGTGCCAGTAGCGGGGGAAGCTATATGAATGAGCAGTTCTTC.

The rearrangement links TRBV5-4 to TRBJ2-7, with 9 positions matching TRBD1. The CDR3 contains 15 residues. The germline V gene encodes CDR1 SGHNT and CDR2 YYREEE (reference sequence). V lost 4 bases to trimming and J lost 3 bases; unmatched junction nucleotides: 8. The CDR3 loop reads CASSIGQGPLYEQYF. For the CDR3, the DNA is TGTGCCAGCAGCATTGGACAGGGGCCTCTCTACGAGCAGTACTTC.

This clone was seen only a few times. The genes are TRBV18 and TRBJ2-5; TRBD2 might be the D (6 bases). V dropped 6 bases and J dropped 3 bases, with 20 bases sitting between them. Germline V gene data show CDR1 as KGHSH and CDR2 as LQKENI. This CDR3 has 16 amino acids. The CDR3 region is CASSPPGRSGKETQYF. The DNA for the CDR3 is TGTGCCAGCTCCCCGCCGGGGAGGAGCGGAAAAGAGACCCAGTACTTC.

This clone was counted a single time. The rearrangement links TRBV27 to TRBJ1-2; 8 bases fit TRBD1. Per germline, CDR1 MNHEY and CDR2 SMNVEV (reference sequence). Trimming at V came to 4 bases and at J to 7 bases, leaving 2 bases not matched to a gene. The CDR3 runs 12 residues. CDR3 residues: CASSSTGGGYTF. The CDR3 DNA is TGTGCCAGCAGTTCAACAGGGGGTGGCTACACCTTC.

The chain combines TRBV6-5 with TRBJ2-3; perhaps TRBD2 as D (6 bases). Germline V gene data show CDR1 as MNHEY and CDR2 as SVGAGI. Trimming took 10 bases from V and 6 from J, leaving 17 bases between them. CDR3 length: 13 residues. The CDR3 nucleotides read TGTGCCATCCGGGCGGGGTCCACGGATACGCAGTATTTT. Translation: CAIRAGSTDTQYF.

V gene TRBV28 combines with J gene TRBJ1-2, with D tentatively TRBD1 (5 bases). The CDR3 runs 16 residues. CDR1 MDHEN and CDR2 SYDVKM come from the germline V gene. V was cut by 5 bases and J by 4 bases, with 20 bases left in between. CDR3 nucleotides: TGTGCCAGCAGTACCTCTAAGAGGGGACTTAGCTATGGCTACACCTTC. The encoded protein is CASSTSKRGLSYGYTF.

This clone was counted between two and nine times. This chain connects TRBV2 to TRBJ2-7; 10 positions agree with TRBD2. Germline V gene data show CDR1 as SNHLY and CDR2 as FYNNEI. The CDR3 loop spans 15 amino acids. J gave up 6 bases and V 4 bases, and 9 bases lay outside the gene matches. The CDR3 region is CASSVRSSGSREQYF. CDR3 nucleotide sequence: TGTGCCAGCAGTGTACGGTCTAGCGGGAGCCGCGAGCAGTACTTC.

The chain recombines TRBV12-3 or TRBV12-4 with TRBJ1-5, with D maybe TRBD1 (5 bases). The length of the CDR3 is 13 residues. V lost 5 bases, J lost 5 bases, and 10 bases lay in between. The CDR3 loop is CASSILRDQPQHF. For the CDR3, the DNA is TGTGCCAGCAGTATTCTCAGGGATCAGCCCCAGCATTTT.

The CDR3 bases are TGTGCCAGCAGCCCAGGGACAGGGAGCGAGAATCAGCCCCAGCATTTT. Translating it yields CASSPGTGSENQPQHF. This chain connects TRBV7-9 to TRBJ1-5, with 9 bases lining up with TRBD1. CDR1 SEHNR and CDR2 FQNEAQ come from the germline V gene (reference sequence). The CDR3 extends over 16 amino acids. After removal of 5 bases from V and 4 bases from J, the junction contained 9 bases not matched to a gene. The full variable domain, rest sourced from reference TRBV7-9 and TRBJ1-5, is DTGVSQNPRHKITKRGQNVTFRCDPISEHNRLYWYRQTLGQGPEFLTYFQNEAQLEKSRLLSDRFSAERPKGSFSTLEIQRTEQGDSAMYLCASSPGTGSENQPQHFGDGTRLSIL.

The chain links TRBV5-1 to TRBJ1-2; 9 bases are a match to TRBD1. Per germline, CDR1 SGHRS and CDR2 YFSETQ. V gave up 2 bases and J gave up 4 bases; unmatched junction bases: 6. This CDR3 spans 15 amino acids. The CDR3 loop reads CASSLPGQGRYGYTF. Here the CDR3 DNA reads TGCGCCAGCAGCTTACCGGGACAGGGCCGCTATGGCTACACCTTC.

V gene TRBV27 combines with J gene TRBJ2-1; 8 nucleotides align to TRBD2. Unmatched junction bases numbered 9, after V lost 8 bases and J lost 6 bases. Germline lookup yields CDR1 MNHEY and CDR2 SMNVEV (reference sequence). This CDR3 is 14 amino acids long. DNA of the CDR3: TGTGCCAGCCGCCGGGGGGGTCTAGGCAATGAGCAGTTCTTC. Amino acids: CASRRGGLGNEQFF.

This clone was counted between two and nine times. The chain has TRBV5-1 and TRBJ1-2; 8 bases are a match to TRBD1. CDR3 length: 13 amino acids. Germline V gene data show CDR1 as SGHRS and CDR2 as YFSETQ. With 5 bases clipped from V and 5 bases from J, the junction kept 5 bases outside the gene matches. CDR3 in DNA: TGCGCCAGCAGTACCGGGACAGGTTATGGCTACACCTTC. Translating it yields CASSTGTGYGYTF. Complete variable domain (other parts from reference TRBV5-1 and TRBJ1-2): KAGVTQTPRYLIKTRGQQVTLSCSPISGHRSVSWYQQTPGQGLQFLFEYFSETQRNKGNFPGRFSGRQFSNSRSEMNVSTLELGDSALYLCASSTGTGYGYTFGSGTRLTVV.

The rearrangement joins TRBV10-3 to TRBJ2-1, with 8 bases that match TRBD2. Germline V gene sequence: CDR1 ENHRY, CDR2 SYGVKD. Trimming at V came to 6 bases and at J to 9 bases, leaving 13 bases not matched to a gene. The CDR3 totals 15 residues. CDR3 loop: CAISPGGLVGFEQFF. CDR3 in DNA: TGTGCCATCAGCCCGGGGGGGCTAGTGGGCTTTGAGCAGTTCTTC.

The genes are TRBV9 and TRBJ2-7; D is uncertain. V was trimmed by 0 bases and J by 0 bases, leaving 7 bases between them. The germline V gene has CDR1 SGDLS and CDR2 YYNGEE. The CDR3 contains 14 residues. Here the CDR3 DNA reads TGTGCCAGCAGCGTAGAGCCAGGCTCCTACGAGCAGTACTTC. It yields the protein CASSVEPGSYEQYF.

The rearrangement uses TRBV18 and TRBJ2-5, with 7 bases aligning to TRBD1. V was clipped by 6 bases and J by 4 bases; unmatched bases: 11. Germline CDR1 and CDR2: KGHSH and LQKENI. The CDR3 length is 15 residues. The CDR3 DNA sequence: TGTGCCAGCTCGGACAGGTACAGGGGTGCAGAGACCCAGTACTTC. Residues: CASSDRYRGAETQYF.

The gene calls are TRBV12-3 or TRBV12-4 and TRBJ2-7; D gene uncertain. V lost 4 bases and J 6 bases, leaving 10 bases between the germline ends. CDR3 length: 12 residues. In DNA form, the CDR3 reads TGTGCCAGCAGTTCCCTAAAGCGCGAGCAGTACTTC. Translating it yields CASSSLKREQYF.

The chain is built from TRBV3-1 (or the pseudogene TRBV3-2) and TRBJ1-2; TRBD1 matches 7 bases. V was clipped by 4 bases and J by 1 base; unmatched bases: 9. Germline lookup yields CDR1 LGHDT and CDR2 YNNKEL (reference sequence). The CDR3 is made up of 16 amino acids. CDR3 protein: CASSLNLGTDNYGYTF. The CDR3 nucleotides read TGTGCCAGCAGCCTGAATCTGGGGACAGATAACTATGGCTACACCTTC.

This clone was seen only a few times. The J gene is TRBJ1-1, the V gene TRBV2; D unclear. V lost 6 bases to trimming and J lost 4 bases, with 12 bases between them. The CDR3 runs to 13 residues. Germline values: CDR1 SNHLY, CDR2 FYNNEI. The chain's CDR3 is CASRPGITTEAFF. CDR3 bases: TGTGCCAGCAGGCCCGGGATAACCACTGAAGCTTTCTTT.

The CDR3 nucleotides read TGTGCCAGCAGCTTAGTGGGGGGAAACAAAGAAAAACTGTTTTTT. Translated, it gives CASSLVGGNKEKLFF. The chain combines TRBV7-2 with TRBJ1-4; maybe TRBD1 (5 bases). V shed 1 base and J shed 8 bases, with 14 bases lying between them. Germline lookup yields CDR1 SGHTA and CDR2 FQGNSA. This CDR3 has 15 amino acids.

CDR3 sequence (DNA): TGTGCCAGCACCTATACCCCTAACGATGAGCAGTTCTTC. This sequence encodes CASTYTPNDEQFF. This chain connects TRBV2 to TRBJ2-1; D ambiguous. With 7 bases removed from V and 8 bases from J, the gap between germline ends came to 15 bases. The V gene's germline CDR1 is SNHLY and CDR2 FYNNEI. The CDR3 contains 13 residues. Full variable domain (rest looked up from reference TRBV2 and TRBJ2-1): EPEVTQTPSHQVTQMGQEVILRCVPISNHLYFYWYRQILGQKVEFLVSFYNNEISEKSEIFDDQFSVERPDGSNFTLKIRSTKLEDSAMYFCASTYTPNDEQFFGPGTRLTVL.

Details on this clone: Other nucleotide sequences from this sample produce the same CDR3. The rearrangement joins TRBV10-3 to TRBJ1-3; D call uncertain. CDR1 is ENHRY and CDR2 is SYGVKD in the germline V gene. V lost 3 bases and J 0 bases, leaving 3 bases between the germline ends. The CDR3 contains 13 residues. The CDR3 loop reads CAISDSSGNTIYF. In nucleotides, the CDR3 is TGTGCCATCAGTGATAGCTCTGGAAACACCATATATTTT.

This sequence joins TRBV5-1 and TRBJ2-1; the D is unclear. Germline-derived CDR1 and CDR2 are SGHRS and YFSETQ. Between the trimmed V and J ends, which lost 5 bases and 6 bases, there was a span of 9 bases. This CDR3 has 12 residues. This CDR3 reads CASRQTGNEQFF. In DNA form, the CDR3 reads TGCGCCAGCAGGCAGACTGGCAATGAGCAGTTCTTC.